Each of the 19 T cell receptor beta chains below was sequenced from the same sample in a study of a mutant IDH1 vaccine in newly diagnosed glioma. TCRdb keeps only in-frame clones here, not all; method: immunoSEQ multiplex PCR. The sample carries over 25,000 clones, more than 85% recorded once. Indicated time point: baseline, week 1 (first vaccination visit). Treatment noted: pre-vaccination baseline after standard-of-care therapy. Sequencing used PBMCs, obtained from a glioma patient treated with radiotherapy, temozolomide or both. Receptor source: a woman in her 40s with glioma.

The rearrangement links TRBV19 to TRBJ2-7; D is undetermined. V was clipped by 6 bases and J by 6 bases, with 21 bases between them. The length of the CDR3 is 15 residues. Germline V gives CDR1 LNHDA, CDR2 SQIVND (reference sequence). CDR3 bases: TGTGCCAGTAGCCCCAGCCGCTACCCCTCCGCCGAGCAGTACTTC. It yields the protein CASSPSRYPSAEQYF.

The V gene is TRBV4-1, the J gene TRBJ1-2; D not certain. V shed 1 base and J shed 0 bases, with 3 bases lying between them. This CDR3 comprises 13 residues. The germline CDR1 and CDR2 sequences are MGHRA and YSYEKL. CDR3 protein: CASSQVSNYGYTF. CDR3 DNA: TGCGCCAGCAGCCAAGTTTCTAACTATGGCTACACCTTC.

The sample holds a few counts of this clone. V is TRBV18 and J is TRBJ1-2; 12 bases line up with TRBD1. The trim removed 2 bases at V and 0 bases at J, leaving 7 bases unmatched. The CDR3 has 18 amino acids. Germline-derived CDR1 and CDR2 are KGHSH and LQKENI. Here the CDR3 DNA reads TGTGCCAGCTCACCAGGGACAGGGGGCCCAACCGCTAACTATGGCTACACCTTC. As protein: CASSPGTGGPTANYGYTF.

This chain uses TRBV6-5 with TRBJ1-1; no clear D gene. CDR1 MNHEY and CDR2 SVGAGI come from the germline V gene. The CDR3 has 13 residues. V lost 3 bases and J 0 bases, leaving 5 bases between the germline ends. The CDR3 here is CASSYSLNTEAFF. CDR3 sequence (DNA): TGTGCCAGCAGTTATTCGTTGAACACTGAAGCTTTCTTT.

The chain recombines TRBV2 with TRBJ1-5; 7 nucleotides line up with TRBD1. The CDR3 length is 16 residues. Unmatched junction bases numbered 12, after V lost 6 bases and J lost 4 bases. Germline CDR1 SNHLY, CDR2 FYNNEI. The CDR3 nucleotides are TGTGCCAGCAGACCAGGGGGACAACTCGGGAATCAGCCCCAGCATTTT. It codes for CASRPGGQLGNQPQHF.

The chain's CDR3 is CASNPGQNTGELFF. The CDR3 nucleotides read TGTGCCAGCAATCCGGGCCAGAACACCGGGGAGCTGTTTTTT. The V gene is TRBV6-6, the J gene TRBJ2-2; D ambiguous. Germline V gene sequence: CDR1 MNHNY, CDR2 SVGAGI (reference sequence). The length of the CDR3 is 14 residues. Deletions cut 7 bases from V and 1 base from J, with 10 bases between.

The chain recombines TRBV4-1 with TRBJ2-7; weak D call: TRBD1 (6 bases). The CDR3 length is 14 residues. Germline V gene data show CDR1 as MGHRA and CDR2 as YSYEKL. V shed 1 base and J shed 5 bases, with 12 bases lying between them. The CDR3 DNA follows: TGCGCCAGCAGCCAAGTAACAGGGAAGGACGAGCAGTACTTC. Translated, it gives CASSQVTGKDEQYF.

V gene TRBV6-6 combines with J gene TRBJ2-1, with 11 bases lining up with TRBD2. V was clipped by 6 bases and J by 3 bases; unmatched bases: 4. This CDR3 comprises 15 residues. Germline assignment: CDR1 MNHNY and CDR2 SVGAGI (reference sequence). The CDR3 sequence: CASSLGLADYNEQFF. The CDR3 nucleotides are TGTGCCAGCAGCTTGGGACTAGCGGACTACAATGAGCAGTTCTTC.

The CDR3 loop reads CASSTRGRGTSGSRSYEQYF. As DNA, the CDR3 is TGTGCCAGCAGCACCCGCGGGCGGGGGACTAGCGGGAGCCGCTCCTACGAGCAGTACTTC. The chain recombines TRBV7-8 with TRBJ2-7; 14 bases line up with TRBD2. The V and J ends lost 5 bases and 0 bases, in that order; junction bases with no gene match: 15. Germline loops: CDR1 SGHVS, CDR2 FQNEAQ. This CDR3 has 20 amino acids.

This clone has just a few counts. The CDR3 sequence is CASTGLEGTEAFF. DNA for the CDR3: TGTGCCAGCACCGGGTTAGAGGGGACTGAAGCTTTCTTT. V and J are TRBV2 and TRBJ1-1; possible D gene TRBD1, 5 bases. V was cut by 7 bases and J by 5 bases, with 14 bases left in between. The CDR3 contains 13 residues. Germline V CDR1 and CDR2: SNHLY, FYNNEI.

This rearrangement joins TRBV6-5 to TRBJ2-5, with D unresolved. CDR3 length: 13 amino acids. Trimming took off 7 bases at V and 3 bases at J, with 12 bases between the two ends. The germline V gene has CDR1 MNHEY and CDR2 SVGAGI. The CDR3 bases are TGTGCCAGCACTAGGAGTTCGGAAGAGACCCAGTACTTC. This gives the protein CASTRSSEETQYF.

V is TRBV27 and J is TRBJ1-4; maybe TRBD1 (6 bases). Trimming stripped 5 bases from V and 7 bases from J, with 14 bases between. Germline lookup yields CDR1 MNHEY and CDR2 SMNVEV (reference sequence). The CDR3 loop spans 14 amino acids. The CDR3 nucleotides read TGTGCCAGCAGTATAACCGGGACAAGTGAAAAACTGTTTTTT. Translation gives CASSITGTSEKLFF.

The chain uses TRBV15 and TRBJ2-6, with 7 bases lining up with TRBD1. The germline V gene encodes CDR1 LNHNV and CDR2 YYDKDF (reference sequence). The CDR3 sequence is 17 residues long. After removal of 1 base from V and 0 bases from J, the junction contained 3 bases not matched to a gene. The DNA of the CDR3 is TGTGCCACCAGCAGAGGGGACAGCTTCTCTGGGGCCAACGTCCTGACTTTC. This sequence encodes CATSRGDSFSGANVLTF. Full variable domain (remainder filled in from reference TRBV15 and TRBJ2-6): DAMVIQNPRYQVTQFGKPVTLSCSQTLNHNVMYWYQQKSSQAPKLLFHYYDKDFNNEADTPDNFQSRRPNTSFCFLDIRSPGLGDTAMYLCATSRGDSFSGANVLTFGAGSRLTVL.

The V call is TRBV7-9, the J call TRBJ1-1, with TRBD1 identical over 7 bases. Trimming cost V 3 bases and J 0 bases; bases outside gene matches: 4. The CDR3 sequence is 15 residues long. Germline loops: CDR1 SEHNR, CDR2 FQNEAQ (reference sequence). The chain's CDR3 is CASSLRTGMNTEAFF. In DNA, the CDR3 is TGTGCCAGCAGCTTGCGGACAGGCATGAACACTGAAGCTTTCTTT.

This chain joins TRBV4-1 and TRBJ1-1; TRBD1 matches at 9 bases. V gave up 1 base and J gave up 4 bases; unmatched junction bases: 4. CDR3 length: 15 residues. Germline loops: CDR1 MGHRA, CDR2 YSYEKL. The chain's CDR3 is CASSQGDRVSTEAFF. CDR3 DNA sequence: TGCGCCAGCAGCCAAGGGGACAGGGTAAGCACTGAAGCTTTCTTT.

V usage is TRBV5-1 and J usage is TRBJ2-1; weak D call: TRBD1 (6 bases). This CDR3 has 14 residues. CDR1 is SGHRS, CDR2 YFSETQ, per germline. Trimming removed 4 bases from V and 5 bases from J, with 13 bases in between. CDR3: CASSPQGIDNEQFF. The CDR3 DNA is TGCGCCAGCAGCCCGCAGGGGATCGACAATGAGCAGTTCTTC. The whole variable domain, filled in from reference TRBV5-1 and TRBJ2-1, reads KAGVTQTPRYLIKTRGQQVTLSCSPISGHRSVSWYQQTPGQGLQFLFEYFSETQRNKGNFPGRFSGRQFSNSRSEMNVSTLELGDSALYLCASSPQGIDNEQFFGPGTRLTVL.

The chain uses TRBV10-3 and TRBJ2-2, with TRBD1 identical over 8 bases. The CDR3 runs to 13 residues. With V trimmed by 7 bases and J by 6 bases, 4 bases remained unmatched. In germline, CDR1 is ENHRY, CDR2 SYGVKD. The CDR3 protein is CAIKQGVSGELFF. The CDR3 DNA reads TGTGCCATCAAACAGGGGGTATCCGGGGAGCTGTTTTTT.

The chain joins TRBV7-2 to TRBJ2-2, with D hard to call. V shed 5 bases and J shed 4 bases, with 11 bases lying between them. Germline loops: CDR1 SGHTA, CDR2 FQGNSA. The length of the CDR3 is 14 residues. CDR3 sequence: CASSPVVGTGELFF. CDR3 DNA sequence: TGTGCCAGCAGCCCCGTCGTGGGCACCGGGGAGCTGTTTTTT.

CDR3 sequence: CASSVVGDNEQFF. CDR3 coding DNA: TGTGCCAGCAGCGTAGTCGGGGACAATGAGCAGTTCTTC. The V call is TRBV9, the J call TRBJ2-1; perhaps TRBD2 as D (5 bases). Germline V lookup: CDR1 SGDLS, CDR2 YYNGEE. V was pared by 0 bases and J by 5 bases, with 6 bases between. There are 13 residues in the CDR3. Filled out from reference TRBV9 and TRBJ2-1, the complete variable domain reads DSGVTQTPKHLITATGQRVTLRCSPRSGDLSVYWYQQSLDQGLQFLIQYYNGEERAKGNILERFSAQQFPDLHSELNLSSLELGDSALYFCASSVVGDNEQFFGPGTRLTVL.